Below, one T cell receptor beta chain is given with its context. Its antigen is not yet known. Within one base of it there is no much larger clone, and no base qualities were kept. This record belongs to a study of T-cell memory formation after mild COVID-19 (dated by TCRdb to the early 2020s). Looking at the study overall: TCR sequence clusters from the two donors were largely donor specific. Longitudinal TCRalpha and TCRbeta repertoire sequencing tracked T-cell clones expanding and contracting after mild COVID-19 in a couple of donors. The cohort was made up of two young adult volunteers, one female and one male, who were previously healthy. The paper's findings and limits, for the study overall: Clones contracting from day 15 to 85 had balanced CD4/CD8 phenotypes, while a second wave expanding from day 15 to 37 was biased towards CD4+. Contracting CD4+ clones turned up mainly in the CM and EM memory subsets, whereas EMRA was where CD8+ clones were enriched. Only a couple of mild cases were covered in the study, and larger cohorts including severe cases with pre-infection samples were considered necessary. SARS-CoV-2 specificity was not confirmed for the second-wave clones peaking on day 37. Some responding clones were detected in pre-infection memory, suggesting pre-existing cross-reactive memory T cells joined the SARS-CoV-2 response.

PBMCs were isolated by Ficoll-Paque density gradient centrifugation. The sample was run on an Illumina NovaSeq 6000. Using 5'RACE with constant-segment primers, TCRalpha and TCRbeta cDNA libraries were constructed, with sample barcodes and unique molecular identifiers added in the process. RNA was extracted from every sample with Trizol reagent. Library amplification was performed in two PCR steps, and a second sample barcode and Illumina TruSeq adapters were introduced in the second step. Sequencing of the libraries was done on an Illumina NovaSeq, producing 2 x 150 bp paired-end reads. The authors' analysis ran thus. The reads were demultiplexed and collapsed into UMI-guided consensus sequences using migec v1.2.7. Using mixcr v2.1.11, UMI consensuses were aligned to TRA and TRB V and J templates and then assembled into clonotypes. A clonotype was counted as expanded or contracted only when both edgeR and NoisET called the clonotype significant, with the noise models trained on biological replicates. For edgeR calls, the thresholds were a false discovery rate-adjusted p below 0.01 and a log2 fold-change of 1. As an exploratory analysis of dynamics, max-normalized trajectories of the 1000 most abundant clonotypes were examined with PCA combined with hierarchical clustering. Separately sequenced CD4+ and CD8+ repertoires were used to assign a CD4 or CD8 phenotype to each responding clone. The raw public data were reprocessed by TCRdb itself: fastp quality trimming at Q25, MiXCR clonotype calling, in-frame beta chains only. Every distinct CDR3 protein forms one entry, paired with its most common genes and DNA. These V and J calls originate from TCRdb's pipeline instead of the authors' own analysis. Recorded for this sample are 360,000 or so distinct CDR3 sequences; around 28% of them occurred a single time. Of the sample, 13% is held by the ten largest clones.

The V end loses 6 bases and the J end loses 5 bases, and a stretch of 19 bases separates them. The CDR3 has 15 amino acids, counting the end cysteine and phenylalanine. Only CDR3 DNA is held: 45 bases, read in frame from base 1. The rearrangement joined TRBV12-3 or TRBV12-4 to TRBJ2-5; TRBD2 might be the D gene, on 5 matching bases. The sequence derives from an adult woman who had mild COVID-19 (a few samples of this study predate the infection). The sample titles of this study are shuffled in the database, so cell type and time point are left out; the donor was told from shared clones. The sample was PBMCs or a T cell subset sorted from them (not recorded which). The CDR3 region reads CASRRTLLERETQYF. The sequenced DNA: TGTGCCAGCAGGAGAACGTTGTTGGAGCGGGAGACCCAGTACTTC.